This T cell receptor beta chain was obtained from a study of T cell repertoires in cytomegalovirus infection. Study overall: CMV infection together with matching HLA type was indicated by public TCR beta signatures.

Trimming removed 5 bases from V and 8 bases from J, with 15 bases in between. The V gene's germline CDR1 is SEHNR and CDR2 FQNEAQ (reference sequence). The CDR3 contains 13 residues. This clonotype turned up a few times. Its cognate antigen is unknown. TCRdb used MiXCR to reprocess the reads, holding one entry per CDR3 protein. Altogether some 800,000 distinct CDR3 sequences are present, about 30% being singletons, with the ten largest covering 9.5% to 15%. Study-level points and caveats: Public TCR beta family frequency separated CMV-and-HLA carriers, including in an independent cohort.

The V gene is TRBV7-9, the J gene TRBJ1-2, with D hard to call. The sequences come from cultured CD8+ T cells from PBMCs, collected from culture after CMV antigen stimulation. This sequence originates from a human donor in good health (CMV status not recorded). Some clones in this sample may be carry-over from other donors' samples. CDR3 sequence: CASSPKDAIGYTF. The CDR3 coding sequence is TGTGCCAGCAGCCCAAAGGACGCCATCGGCTACACCTTC.